These 25 T cell receptor beta chains were sequenced from one sample in a study of cytomegalovirus exposure and HLA in healthy donors. 60 Vbeta and 13 Jbeta primers were used in PCR. TCRdb keeps only in-frame clones here, not all; method: immunoSEQ multiplex PCR. Of about 140,000 clones listed, around 85% were seen once; the top ten hold 1.2%. Sequencing was carried out using PBMCs. Receptors originate from a female donor in good health and CMV-seronegative.

The rearrangement uses TRBV9 and TRBJ2-5; TRBD1 is a possible D gene (7 bases). Per germline, CDR1 SGDLS and CDR2 YYNGEE. The germline V and J ends were trimmed by 5 bases and 4 bases, with 12 bases remaining between them. The CDR3 runs 13 residues. The CDR3 protein is CASSRQGGETQYF. The CDR3 DNA reads as TGTGCCAGCAGTCGACAGGGAGGAGAGACCCAGTACTTC.

V gene TRBV19 combines with J gene TRBJ1-5, with D unclear. This CDR3 region has 19 residues. Deletions cut 7 bases from V and 2 bases from J, with 27 bases between. Per the germline V gene, CDR1 is LNHDA and CDR2 is SQIVND (reference sequence). CDR3 nucleotides: TGTGCCAGTATGAGGGTACGAGGACCCGGGTGGGGAGGCAATCAGCCCCAGCATTTT. Translating it yields CASMRVRGPGWGGNQPQHF.

This chain uses TRBV7-9 with TRBJ2-7; a weak D match, TRBD1 (6 bases). The germline gives CDR1 SEHNR, CDR2 FQNEAQ (reference sequence). V lost 2 bases to trimming and J lost 0 bases, with 11 bases between them. CDR3 length: 15 amino acids. The DNA for the CDR3 is TGTGCCAGCAGCTTAAGGCAGGGGAGCTCCTACGAGCAGTACTTC. Amino acid sequence: CASSLRQGSSYEQYF.

The chain employs TRBV27 and TRBJ2-7; 9 bases line up with TRBD2. V shed 5 bases, J shed 5 bases, and the junction held 19 bases outside the gene matches. Looked up from germline, CDR1 is MNHEY and CDR2 is SMNVEV (reference sequence). The CDR3 loop spans 18 amino acids. The CDR3 DNA is TGTGCCAGCAGTCTATATCCCTATAGGACTAGCGTGTCCCACGAGCAGTACTTC. It translates to CASSLYPYRTSVSHEQYF.

This clone showed up just a few times. CDR3 sequence: CASSLAIVFWDRSYEQYF. In DNA, the CDR3 is TGTGCCAGCAGCTTGGCCATTGTCTTTTGGGACAGATCCTACGAGCAGTACTTC. The rearrangement uses TRBV5-6 and TRBJ2-7, with 7 bases fitting TRBD1. The CDR3 sequence is 18 residues long. Germline trimming cut 0 bases from V and 1 base from J; bases unmatched to any gene: 13. The germline CDR1 and CDR2 sequences are SGHDT and YYEEEE.

The V call is TRBV2, the J call TRBJ1-1; 9 bases align to TRBD1. The CDR3 loop spans 14 amino acids. Germline V gene data show CDR1 as SNHLY and CDR2 as FYNNEI. V lost 4 bases to trimming and J lost 4 bases; unmatched junction nucleotides: 4. CDR3 sequence: CASSAGQGATEAFF. The DNA of the CDR3 is TGTGCCAGCAGTGCGGGACAGGGCGCCACTGAAGCTTTCTTT. Together with reference TRBV2 and TRBJ1-1, the CDR3 gives the full variable domain: EPEVTQTPSHQVTQMGQEVILRCVPISNHLYFYWYRQILGQKVEFLVSFYNNEISEKSEIFDDQFSVERPDGSNFTLKIRSTKLEDSAMYFCASSAGQGATEAFFGQGTRLTVV.

The V and J genes are TRBV28 and TRBJ2-7; TRBD1 matches 7 bases. V lost 2 bases and J lost 11; bases outside the gene matches: 3. The CDR3 extends over 11 amino acids. Germline CDR1 is MDHEN and CDR2 is SYDVKM. The CDR3: CASSLPGTEYF. DNA for the CDR3: TGTGCCAGCAGTTTACCGGGGACAGAGTACTTC.

This clone is a singleton in its sample. This sequence joins TRBV19 and TRBJ2-3, with D possibly TRBD2 on 6 matching bases. The CDR3 loop spans 12 amino acids. The V end was cut by 4 bases, the J end by 10 bases, with 12 bases between. The germline V gene encodes CDR1 LNHDA and CDR2 SQIVND (reference sequence). This CDR3 is CASSTPGAPQYF. CDR3 nucleotides: TGTGCCAGTAGTACCCCGGGAGCTCCGCAGTATTTT.

The V gene is TRBV19, the J gene TRBJ2-1, with D tentatively TRBD2 (5 bases). CDR1 LNHDA and CDR2 SQIVND come from the germline V gene (reference sequence). The CDR3 covers 14 residues. V lost 6 bases to trimming and J lost 3 bases, with 12 bases between them. The CDR3 protein is CASRGEVNYNEQFF. The DNA of the CDR3 is TGTGCCAGTAGGGGAGAAGTAAACTACAATGAGCAGTTCTTC. Together with reference TRBV19 and TRBJ2-1, the CDR3 gives the full variable domain: DGGITQSPKYLFRKEGQNVTLSCEQNLNHDAMYWYRQDPGQGLRLIYYSQIVNDFQKGDIAEGYSVSREKKESFPLTVTSAQKNPTAFYLCASRGEVNYNEQFFGPGTRLTVL.

The CDR3 coding sequence is TGTGCCAGCAGTTACCCCTCCGGGATGACTGAAGCTTTCTTT. Translating gives CASSYPSGMTEAFF. The chain couples TRBV6-6 to TRBJ1-1; no reliable D call. CDR3 size: 14 residues. Looked up from germline, CDR1 is MNHNY and CDR2 is SVGAGI (reference sequence). V dropped 2 bases and J dropped 5 bases, with 12 bases sitting between them.

The genes are TRBV5-1 and TRBJ2-6; 7 nucleotides match TRBD1. The CDR3 spans 18 residues. Germline lookup yields CDR1 SGHRS and CDR2 YFSETQ. Trimming took 4 bases from V and 0 from J; bases not matched to a gene: 10. CDR3 coding DNA: TGCGCCAGCAGCCTCAAGTCCACAGGGGCCTCTGGGGCCAACGTCCTGACTTTC. This encodes CASSLKSTGASGANVLTF.

The chain is built from TRBV7-9 and TRBJ2-7; D gene ambiguous. Germline assignment: CDR1 SEHNR and CDR2 FQNEAQ (reference sequence). Trimming shortened V by 3 bases and J by 3 bases, and 9 bases separated the two germline ends. This CDR3 is 13 amino acids long. The CDR3: CASSFPPFYEQYF. For the CDR3, the DNA is TGTGCCAGCAGCTTCCCCCCTTTCTACGAGCAGTACTTC.

The gene calls are TRBV6-5 and TRBJ2-1; the match to TRBD2 covers 11 bases. V lost 6 bases to trimming and J lost 6 bases; unmatched junction nucleotides: 4. CDR1 MNHEY and CDR2 SVGAGI come from the germline V gene. The CDR3 totals 14 residues. CDR3 DNA: TGTGCCAGCAGGACTAGCGGGACTTCCAATGAGCAGTTCTTC. This translates into CASRTSGTSNEQFF.

J is TRBJ2-1 and V is TRBV2; possible D gene TRBD2, 6 bases. Trimming removed 1 base at V and 8 bases at J, with 21 bases between. This CDR3 region has 17 residues. Germline values: CDR1 SNHLY, CDR2 FYNNEI. In nucleotides, the CDR3 is TGTGCCAGCAGTGAAGATACGGGACTCATATCTGGCGATGAGCAGTTCTTC. Residues: CASSEDTGLISGDEQFF.

The V call is TRBV5-1, the J call TRBJ1-2; D is undetermined. Germline values: CDR1 SGHRS, CDR2 YFSETQ. V lost 2 bases and J 6 bases, leaving 8 bases between the germline ends. This CDR3 is 12 amino acids long. CDR3 sequence (DNA): TGCGCCAGCAGCTTTATGGGAGATGGCTACACCTTC. Protein product: CASSFMGDGYTF.

The chain has TRBV5-1 and TRBJ1-1; D perhaps matches TRBD1 (5 bases). This CDR3 comprises 13 residues. V dropped 4 bases and J dropped 1 base, with 8 bases sitting between them. Per the germline V gene, CDR1 is SGHRS and CDR2 is YFSETQ. DNA of the CDR3: TGCGCCAGCAGCAAAGACAGGAACACTGAAGCTTTCTTT. Translation gives CASSKDRNTEAFF.

The CDR3 bases are TGTGCCAGTAGTGACTACAGGGGTCTGAACACTGAAGCTTTCTTT. It is translated as CASSDYRGLNTEAFF. The chain links TRBV19 to TRBJ1-1; 7 bases are shared with TRBD1. CDR1 LNHDA and CDR2 SQIVND come from the germline V gene (reference sequence). Trimming removed 5 bases from V and 0 bases from J; junction bases left unmatched: 6. This CDR3 is built from 15 residues.

This chain links TRBV6-6 with TRBJ1-4, with a weak D call TRBD1 (6 bases). The CDR3 is 14 amino acids. Trimming removed 3 bases from V and 7 bases from J, with 12 bases in between. Germline values: CDR1 MNHNY, CDR2 SVGAGI (reference sequence). CDR3 sequence: CASSYEGEGEKLFF. The CDR3 region has the DNA TGTGCCAGCAGTTATGAGGGGGAGGGTGAAAAACTGTTTTTT.

The rearrangement uses TRBV18 and TRBJ1-5; D unresolved. This CDR3 comprises 13 residues. Deletions cut 4 bases from V and 7 bases from J, with 11 bases between. The V gene's germline CDR1 is KGHSH and CDR2 LQKENI. CDR3 nucleotides: TGTGCCAGCTCACGTCTTCTGGGCCAGCCCCAGCATTTT. It translates to CASSRLLGQPQHF.

CDR3: CASSLGDLTGLTDTQYF. Written as DNA, the CDR3 is TGTGCCAGCAGCTTAGGGGACCTGACAGGGCTGACAGATACGCAGTATTTT. The rearrangement links TRBV7-9 to TRBJ2-3, with TRBD1 matching over 7 bases. Germline values: CDR1 SEHNR, CDR2 FQNEAQ (reference sequence). This CDR3 has 17 residues. J was trimmed by 3 bases and V by 1 base; bases with no gene match: 10.

The chain combines TRBV5-1 with TRBJ2-7; tentatively, D is TRBD2 (6 bases). V was cut by 2 bases and J by 9 bases, with 12 bases left in between. Germline loops: CDR1 SGHRS, CDR2 YFSETQ. The CDR3 sequence is 12 residues long. CDR3 amino acids: CASSFGGDGQYF. The DNA of the CDR3 is TGCGCCAGCAGCTTCGGAGGGGACGGGCAGTACTTC.

The genes are TRBV30 and TRBJ1-4; D is uncertain. Germline V CDR1 and CDR2: GTSNPN, SVGIG (reference sequence). The V end lost 4 bases, the J end lost 0 bases, and 6 bases lay between the germline ends. The length of the CDR3 is 13 residues. This chain's CDR3 is CAWKATTNEKLFF. The CDR3 bases are TGTGCCTGGAAAGCCACAACTAATGAAAAACTGTTTTTT.

V is TRBV18 and J is TRBJ2-7, with 9 bases matching TRBD1. Germline CDR1 and CDR2: KGHSH and LQKENI. CDR3 length: 15 amino acids. V lost 6 bases and J lost 6; bases outside the gene matches: 12. Written as DNA, the CDR3 is TGTGCCAGCTCGCCCGGGACAGGGTCCATGAGCGAGCAGTACTTC. Translation gives CASSPGTGSMSEQYF.

This chain uses TRBV28 with TRBJ1-2, with TRBD1 as a possible D gene (6 bases). V lost 6 bases to trimming and J lost 4 bases, with 18 bases between them. Germline CDR1 is MDHEN and CDR2 is SYDVKM. The CDR3 loop spans 15 amino acids. Written as DNA, the CDR3 is TGTGCCAGCAGGGGAGGGGGTGTGTCTGGCTATGGCTACACCTTC. Translated: CASRGGGVSGYGYTF.

In this sample, this clone turned up a few times. This chain's CDR3 is CASSLALQGSNQPQHF. The CDR3 nucleotides are TGTGCCAGCAGCTTGGCACTACAGGGAAGCAATCAGCCCCAGCATTTT. The chain joins TRBV5-8 to TRBJ1-5, with TRBD1 as a possible D gene (6 bases). The CDR3 covers 16 residues. The V end lost 0 bases, the J end lost 1 base, and 11 bases lay between the germline ends. Germline V lookup: CDR1 SGHTS, CDR2 YDEGEE. The full variable domain, with the rest looked up from reference TRBV5-8 and TRBJ1-5, is EAGVTQSPTHLIKTRGQQATLRCSPISGHTSVYWYQQALGLGLQFLLWYDEGEERNRGNFPPRFSGRQFPNYSSELNVNALELEDSALYLCASSLALQGSNQPQHFGDGTRLSIL.